This T cell receptor beta chain was sequenced for a study of tumor and adjacent non-tumor tissue in lung cancer. As regards this clonotype: The antigen is undetermined. The junction differs from germline at one of its ends, possibly a read error.

Findings and limits, study-wide: TCR diversity was significantly greater in tumor than normal lung tissue.

Three rounds of nested PCR, following a modified ARM-PCR protocol, produced the TCRbeta library. TCRdb independently ran MiXCR on the multiplex PCR reads; one entry per CDR3 protein. The sample has about 200,000 distinct CDR3 sequences, about 71% seen once. The template was RNA from unsorted bulk tissue. Germline V gives CDR1 MNHEY, CDR2 SVGAGI. The CDR3 length is 15 residues. The rearrangement joins TRBV6-5 to TRBJ2-7; D gene ambiguous. The receptor comes from a man aged 55 to 70 with non-small cell lung cancer. Sequenced sample: lung tumor tissue. This CDR3 is CASRRLPSGFDEQYF. As DNA, the CDR3 is TGTGCCAGCCGTCGGCTGCCCTCGGGTTTTGACGAACAGTACTTC.